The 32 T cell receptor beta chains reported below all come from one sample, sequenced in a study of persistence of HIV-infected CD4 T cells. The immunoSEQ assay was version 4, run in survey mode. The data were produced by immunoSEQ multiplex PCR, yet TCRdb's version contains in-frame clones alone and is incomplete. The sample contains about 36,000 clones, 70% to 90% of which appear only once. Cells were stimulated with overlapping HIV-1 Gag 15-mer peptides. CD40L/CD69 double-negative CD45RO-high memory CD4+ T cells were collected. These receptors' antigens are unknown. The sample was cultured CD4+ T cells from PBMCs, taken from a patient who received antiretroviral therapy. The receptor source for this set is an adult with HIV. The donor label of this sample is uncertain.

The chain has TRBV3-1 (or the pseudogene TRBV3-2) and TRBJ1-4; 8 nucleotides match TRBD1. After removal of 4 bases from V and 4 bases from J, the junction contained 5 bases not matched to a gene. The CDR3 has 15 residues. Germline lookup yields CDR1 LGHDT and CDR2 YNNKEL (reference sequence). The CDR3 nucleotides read TGTGCCAGCAGCCCCAGGACAGGGAGTAATGAAAAACTGTTTTTT. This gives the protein CASSPRTGSNEKLFF.

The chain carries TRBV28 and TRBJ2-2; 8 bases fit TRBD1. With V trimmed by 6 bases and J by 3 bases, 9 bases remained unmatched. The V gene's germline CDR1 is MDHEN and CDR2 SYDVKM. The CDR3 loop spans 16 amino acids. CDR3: CASRETGGKHTGELFF. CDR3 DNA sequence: TGTGCCAGCAGGGAAACAGGGGGAAAGCACACCGGGGAGCTGTTTTTT.

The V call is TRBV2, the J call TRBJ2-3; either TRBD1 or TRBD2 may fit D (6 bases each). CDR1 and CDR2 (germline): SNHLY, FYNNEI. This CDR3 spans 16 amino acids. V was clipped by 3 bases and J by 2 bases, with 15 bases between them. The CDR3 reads CASSELRGTITDTQYF. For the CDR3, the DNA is TGTGCCAGCAGTGAGCTCCGGGGGACAATCACAGATACGCAGTATTTT.

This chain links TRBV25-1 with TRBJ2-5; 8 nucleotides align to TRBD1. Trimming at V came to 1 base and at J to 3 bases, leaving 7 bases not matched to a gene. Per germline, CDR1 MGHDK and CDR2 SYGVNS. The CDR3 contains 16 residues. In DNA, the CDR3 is TGTGCCAGCAGTGAATTAGAGACAGGGGCCAAAGAGACCCAGTACTTC. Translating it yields CASSELETGAKETQYF.

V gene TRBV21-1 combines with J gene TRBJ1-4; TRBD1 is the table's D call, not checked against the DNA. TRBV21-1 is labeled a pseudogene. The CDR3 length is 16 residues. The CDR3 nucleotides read TGTGCCAGCAGCAAAGCTGGGACAGGGAAGAATGAAAAACTGTTTTTT. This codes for CASSKAGTGKNEKLFF.

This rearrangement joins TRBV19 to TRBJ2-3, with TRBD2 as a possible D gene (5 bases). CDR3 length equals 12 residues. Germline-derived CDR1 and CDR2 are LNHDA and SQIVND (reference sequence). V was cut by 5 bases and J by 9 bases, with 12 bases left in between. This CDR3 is CASSESSGTQYF. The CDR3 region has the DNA TGTGCCAGTAGTGAGTCTTCGGGGACGCAGTATTTT.

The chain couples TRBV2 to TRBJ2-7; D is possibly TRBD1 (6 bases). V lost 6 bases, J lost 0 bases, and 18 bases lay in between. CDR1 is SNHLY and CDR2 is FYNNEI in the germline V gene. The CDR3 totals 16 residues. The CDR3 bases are TGTGCCAGCAGCCCCCTTCGAACGGACAGCTCCTACGAGCAGTACTTC. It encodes CASSPLRTDSSYEQYF.

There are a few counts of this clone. CDR3 nucleotide sequence: TGTGCCAGCAGTGACACTGGTCGGGGTGGGTCGTGGGACGCCTACGAGCAGTACTTC. Translated: CASSDTGRGGSWDAYEQYF. This rearrangement joins TRBV6-4 to TRBJ2-7; TRBD1 or TRBD2 may be the D gene (5 bases each). Germline assignment: CDR1 MRHNA and CDR2 SNTAGT. The CDR3 is 19 residues long. Trimming cost V 2 bases and J 2 bases, with 25 bases left between them.

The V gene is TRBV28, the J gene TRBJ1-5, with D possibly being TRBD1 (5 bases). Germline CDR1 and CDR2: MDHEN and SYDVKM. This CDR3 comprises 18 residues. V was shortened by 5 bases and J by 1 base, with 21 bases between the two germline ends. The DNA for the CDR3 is TGTGCCAGCAGTGTCCGGGGGAGCTCAGGATGGAGCAATCAGCCCCAGCATTTT. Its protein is CASSVRGSSGWSNQPQHF.

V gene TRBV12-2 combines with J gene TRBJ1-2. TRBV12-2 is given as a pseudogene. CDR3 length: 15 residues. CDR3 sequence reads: CASRPLTEANYGYTF. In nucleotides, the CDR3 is TGTGCAAGTCGCCCGTTGACTGAAGCTAACTATGGCTACACCTTC.

CDR3 sequence reads: CATAPGLAGTNEQFF. CDR3 DNA sequence: TGTGCCACCGCCCCTGGACTAGCGGGGACCAATGAGCAGTTCTTC. The chain combines TRBV19 with TRBJ2-1; 12 bases fit TRBD2. CDR1 LNHDA and CDR2 SQIVND come from the germline V gene (reference sequence). This CDR3 has 15 amino acids. J lost 6 bases, V lost 10 bases, and 10 bases had no gene match. The variable domain in full, completed from reference TRBV19 and TRBJ2-1, reads DGGITQSPKYLFRKEGQNVTLSCEQNLNHDAMYWYRQDPGQGLRLIYYSQIVNDFQKGDIAEGYSVSREKKESFPLTVTSAQKNPTAFYLCATAPGLAGTNEQFFGPGTRLTVL.

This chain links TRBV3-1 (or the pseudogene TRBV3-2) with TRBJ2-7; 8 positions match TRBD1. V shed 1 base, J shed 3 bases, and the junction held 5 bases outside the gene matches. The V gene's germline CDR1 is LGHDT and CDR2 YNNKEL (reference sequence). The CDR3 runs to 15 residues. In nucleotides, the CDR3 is TGTGCCAGCAGCCAAGGCGGACAGGGCTTCTACGAGCAGTACTTC. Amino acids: CASSQGGQGFYEQYF.

CDR3 nucleotide sequence: TGTGCCAGTAGCCAAACCGGGGGGGGTGAAGCTTTCTTT. Protein: CASSQTGGGEAFF. J is TRBJ1-1 and V is TRBV19, with D possibly TRBD1 on 5 matching bases. The CDR3 consists of 13 residues. The V gene's germline CDR1 is LNHDA and CDR2 SQIVND (reference sequence). V was cut by 6 bases and J by 7 bases, with 15 bases left in between.

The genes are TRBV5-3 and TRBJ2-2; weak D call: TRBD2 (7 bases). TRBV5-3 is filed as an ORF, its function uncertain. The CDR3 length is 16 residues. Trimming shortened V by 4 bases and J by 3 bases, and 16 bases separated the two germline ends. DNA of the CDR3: TGTGCCAGAAGCGCTAGAGGGAGGGGGGACACCGGGGAGCTGTTTTTT. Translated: CARSARGRGDTGELFF.

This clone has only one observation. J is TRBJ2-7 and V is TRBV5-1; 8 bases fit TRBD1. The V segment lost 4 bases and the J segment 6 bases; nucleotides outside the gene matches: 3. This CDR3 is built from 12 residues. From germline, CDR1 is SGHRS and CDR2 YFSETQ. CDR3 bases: TGCGCCAGCAGCCATGACAGGGGCGAGCAGTACTTC. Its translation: CASSHDRGEQYF.

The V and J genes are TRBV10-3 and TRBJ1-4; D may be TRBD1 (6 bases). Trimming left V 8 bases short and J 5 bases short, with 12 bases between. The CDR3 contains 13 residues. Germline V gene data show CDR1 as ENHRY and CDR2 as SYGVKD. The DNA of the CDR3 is TGTGCCATCGGGGACAAGTCGAATGAAAAACTGTTTTTT. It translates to CAIGDKSNEKLFF.

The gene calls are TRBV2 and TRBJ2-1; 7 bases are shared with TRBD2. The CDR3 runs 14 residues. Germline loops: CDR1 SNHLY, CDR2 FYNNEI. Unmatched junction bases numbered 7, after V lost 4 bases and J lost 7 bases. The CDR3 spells CASSGAGGGNEQFF. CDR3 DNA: TGTGCCAGCAGTGGAGCAGGCGGGGGAAATGAGCAGTTCTTC.

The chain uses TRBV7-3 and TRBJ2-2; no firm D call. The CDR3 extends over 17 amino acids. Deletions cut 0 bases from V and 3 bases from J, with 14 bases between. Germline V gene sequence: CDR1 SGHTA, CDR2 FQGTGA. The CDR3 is CASSLTISPRDTGELFF. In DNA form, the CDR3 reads TGTGCCAGCAGCTTAACGATTAGCCCCCGTGACACCGGGGAGCTGTTTTTT.

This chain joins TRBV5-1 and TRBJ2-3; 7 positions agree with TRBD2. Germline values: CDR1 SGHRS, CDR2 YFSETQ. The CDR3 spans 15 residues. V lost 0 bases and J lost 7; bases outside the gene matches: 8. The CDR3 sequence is CASSLVPGRENTQYF. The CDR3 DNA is TGCGCCAGCAGCTTGGTCCCAGGGAGGGAAAATACGCAGTATTTT.

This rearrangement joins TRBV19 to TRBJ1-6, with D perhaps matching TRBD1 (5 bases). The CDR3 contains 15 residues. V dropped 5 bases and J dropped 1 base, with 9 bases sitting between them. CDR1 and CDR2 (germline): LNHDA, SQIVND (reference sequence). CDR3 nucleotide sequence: TGTGCCAGTAGTGTAAGGGGATCCTATAATTCACCCCTCCACTTT. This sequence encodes CASSVRGSYNSPLHF.

CDR3 nucleotides: TGTGCCAGTAGTATAACCCCGCTTCAGAGAAGGGGCTGGGACACCGGGGAGCTGTTTTTT. Translated, it gives CASSITPLQRRGWDTGELFF. J is TRBJ2-2 and V is TRBV19; TRBD1 is a possible D gene (5 bases). Trimming left V 2 bases short and J 3 bases short, with 25 bases between. This CDR3 is built from 20 residues. Germline CDR1 is LNHDA and CDR2 is SQIVND (reference sequence). The entire variable domain, with the rest obtained from reference TRBV19 and TRBJ2-2, is as follows: DGGITQSPKYLFRKEGQNVTLSCEQNLNHDAMYWYRQDPGQGLRLIYYSQIVNDFQKGDIAEGYSVSREKKESFPLTVTSAQKNPTAFYLCASSITPLQRRGWDTGELFFGEGSRLTVL.

CDR3 region: CASSWMGLAGTDTQYF. The CDR3 DNA follows: TGCGCCAGCAGCTGGATGGGACTAGCGGGCACAGATACGCAGTATTTT. The chain joins TRBV5-1 to TRBJ2-3; TRBD2 matches at 11 bases. Germline CDR1 reads SGHRS; CDR2 reads YFSETQ. Germline trimming cut 3 bases from V and 1 base from J; bases unmatched to any gene: 4. The CDR3 totals 16 residues.

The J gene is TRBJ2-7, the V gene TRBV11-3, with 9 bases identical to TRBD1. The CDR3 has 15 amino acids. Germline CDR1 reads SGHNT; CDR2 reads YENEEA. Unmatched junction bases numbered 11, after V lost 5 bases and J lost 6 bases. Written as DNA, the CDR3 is TGTGCCAGCAGCCCTCCGGGACAGGGTTCATGCGAGCAGTACTTC. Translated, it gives CASSPPGQGSCEQYF. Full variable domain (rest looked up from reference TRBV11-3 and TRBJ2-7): EAGVVQSPRYKIIEKKQPVAFWCNPISGHNTLYWYLQNLGQGPELLIRYENEEAVDDSQLPKDRFSAERLKGVDSTLKIQPAELGDSAVYLCASSPPGQGSCEQYFGPGTRLTVT.

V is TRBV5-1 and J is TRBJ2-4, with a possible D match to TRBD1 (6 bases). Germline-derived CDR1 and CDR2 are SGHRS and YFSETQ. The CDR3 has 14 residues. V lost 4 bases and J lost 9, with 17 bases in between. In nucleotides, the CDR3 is TGCGCCAGCAGCGTAACCCCACAGGGTAGCATTCAGTACTTC. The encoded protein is CASSVTPQGSIQYF.

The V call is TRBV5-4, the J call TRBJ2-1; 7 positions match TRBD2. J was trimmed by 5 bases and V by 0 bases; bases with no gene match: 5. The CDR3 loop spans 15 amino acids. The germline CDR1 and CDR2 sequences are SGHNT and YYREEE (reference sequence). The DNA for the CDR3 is TGTGCCAGCAGCTTGGCCGGGGGGTTCGACAATGAGCAGTTCTTC. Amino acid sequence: CASSLAGGFDNEQFF.

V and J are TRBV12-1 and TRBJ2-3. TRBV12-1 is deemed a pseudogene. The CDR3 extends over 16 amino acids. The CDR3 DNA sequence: TGTGCCAGCAGCTTTGCGCCCTTATCAACCACAGATACGCAGTATTTT. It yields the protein CASSFAPLSTTDTQYF.

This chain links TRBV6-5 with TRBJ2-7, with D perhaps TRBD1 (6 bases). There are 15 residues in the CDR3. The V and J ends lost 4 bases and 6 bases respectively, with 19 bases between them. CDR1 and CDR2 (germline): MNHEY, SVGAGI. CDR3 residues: CASSSRTAGMGEQYF. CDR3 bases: TGTGCCAGCAGTTCCCGGACAGCAGGAATGGGCGAGCAGTACTTC.

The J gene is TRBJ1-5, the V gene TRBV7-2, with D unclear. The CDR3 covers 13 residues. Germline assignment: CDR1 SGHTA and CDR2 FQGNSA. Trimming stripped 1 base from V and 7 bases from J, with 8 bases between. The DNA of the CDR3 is TGTGCCAGCAGCTTAGGAAGAATACAGCCCCAGCATTTT. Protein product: CASSLGRIQPQHF. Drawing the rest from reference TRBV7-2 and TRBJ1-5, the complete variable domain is GAGVSQSPSNKVTEKGKDVELRCDPISGHTALYWYRQSLGQGLEFLIYFQGNSAPDKSGLPSDRFSAERTGGSVSTLTIQRTQQEDSAVYLCASSLGRIQPQHFGDGTRLSIL.

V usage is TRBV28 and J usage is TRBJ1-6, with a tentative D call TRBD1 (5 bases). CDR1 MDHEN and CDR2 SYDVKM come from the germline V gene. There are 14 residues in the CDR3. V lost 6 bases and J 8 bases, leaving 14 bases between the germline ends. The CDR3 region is CASSPSGGYSPLHF. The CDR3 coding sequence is TGTGCCAGCAGCCCTAGCGGGGGTTATTCACCCCTCCACTTT.

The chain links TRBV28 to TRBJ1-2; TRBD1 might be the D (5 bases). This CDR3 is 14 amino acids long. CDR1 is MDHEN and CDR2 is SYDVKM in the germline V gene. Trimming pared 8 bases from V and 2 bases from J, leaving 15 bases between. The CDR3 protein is CASFPWGGNYGYTF. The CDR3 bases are TGTGCCAGCTTTCCTTGGGGGGGAAACTATGGCTACACCTTC.

In nucleotides, the CDR3 is TGCGCCAGCCGGGACAGGGAGAACACCGGGGAGCTGTTTTTT. Its translation: CASRDRENTGELFF. The rearrangement links TRBV10-1 to TRBJ2-2; 9 positions agree with TRBD1. The CDR3 consists of 14 residues. Per germline, CDR1 WNHNN and CDR2 SYGVQD (reference sequence). The junction had 2 bases not matched to a gene; V was cut back by 8 bases and J by 1 base.

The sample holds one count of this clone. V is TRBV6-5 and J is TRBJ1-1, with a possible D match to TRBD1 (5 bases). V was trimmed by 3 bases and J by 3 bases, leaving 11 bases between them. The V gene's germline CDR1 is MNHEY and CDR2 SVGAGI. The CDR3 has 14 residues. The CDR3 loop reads CASSYTRGDTEAFF. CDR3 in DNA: TGTGCCAGCAGTTATACCCGGGGGGACACTGAAGCTTTCTTT.